This T cell receptor (beta chain) was recorded in a study of cytomegalovirus exposure and HLA in healthy donors (dated by TCRdb to 2016 to 2017). With respect to the entire study: According to an earlier analysis of several hundred of the donors, 150 million to 200 million T cells yielded over 100 million unique TCR beta sequences and approximately 280 Gb of sequence data. Roughly 300 gigabases of sequencing data and 70 million to 100 million unique TCR sequences were included in an early release covering several hundred HLA-typed donors. Among the roughly 410 genotyped donors, 75% to 90% belonged to the genetic ancestry cluster associated with self-reported Caucasian donors. The study aimed to test whether signatures of past pathogen exposure could be identified by cataloging public T cell receptors. The T cell repertoires of some 700 subjects were profiled by immunosequencing and related to cytomegalovirus serostatus. Along with the approximately 600-subject first cohort, a separate validation cohort of some 130 different subjects was used. High-throughput TCR immunosequencing, statistical association of individual TCRs with disease status, and machine learning were combined to predict cytomegalovirus infection status. In a later analysis, previously published TCR beta repertoires from fewer than 750 donors were re-analyzed and high-resolution HLA genotyping was added so that TCR occurrence patterns could be studied. Rather than drawing on any new phenotypic data, the later analysis identified candidate immune exposures from TCR beta sequences and the way those sequences occurred across donors. In an earlier analysis of over 550 of the donors, high-throughput TCR beta sequencing was used to judge whether each TCR beta V gene segment behaved as functional or pseudogenic. Donor age, sex, ethnicity and CMV serostatus were compiled together with the repertoire data. A later genetic analysis took genome-wide SNP genotypes for about 55% of the 666 donors and used that subset as a discovery cohort. All discovery cohort repertoires had been generated on a single sequencing platform. Class I and class II HLA loci were covered by the typing at four-digit resolution. Typing coverage varied by locus: roughly 620-640 donors for A, B, C, DRB1 and DQB1; more than 500 for DQA1; 606 for DPA1; approximately 490 for DPB1. Roughly 5 DR-DQ haplotypes were handled as single units for association and clustering, since linkage in the cohort was strong. Among some 400 genotyped donors of the cohort, an average of approximately 220,000 unique TCR beta nucleotide sequences was sequenced per donor, of which roughly 18% were non-productive.

Study-wide conclusions, independent of this receptor: The authors suggested that the approach could potentially be extended to other disease states and immunological phenotypes. Cytomegalovirus status was reported to be diagnosed by the classifier with high specificity and sensitivity in both the original and validation cohorts. Compared with equally common non-associated chains, HLA-associated TCR beta chains in a later analysis were more clonally expanded and had lower generation probabilities. Some IMGT-functional V segments, including TRBV6-2 and TRBV6-3, could not be distinguished by the 87-base-pair reads and were therefore excluded. An earlier analysis of around 500 of the donors showed that most TCR beta V segments appeared in productive rearrangements either about 90% or about 30% of the time, which broadly matched IMGT annotations. A further reported finding was that TCR beta sequences accurately predicted the HLA-A and HLA-B alleles for most subjects in the first cohort. In this cohort, only TCR beta chains were sequenced, and detectable features were limited by the absence of alpha or paired-chain data. The sequencing pipeline was judged likely to have produced a cluster of highly shared sequence variants as a technical artifact. Because HLA typing was unavailable for some donors at each locus, only the typed subset was used in association tests. A later analysis found that TCR association rates varied across HLA loci, with DRB1 alleles showing the most associated TCRs and HLA-C alleles the fewest. While some public TCRs were present in many individuals, most TCR sequences turned up only very rarely across donors. In a later genetic analysis, a missense DCLRE1C variant was associated with V-gene and J-gene trimming of TCR beta chains, and the association was replicated in an independent cohort. Specific HLA alleles were associated with more than 15,000 TCR beta sequences at a false discovery rate of 0.05 in a later analysis. In a later analysis, most CMV-associated TCR beta chains were found to appear HLA-restricted, with HLA associations seemingly driven largely by CMV exposure. CMV serostatus was the only immune exposure information available for the cohort. In the study, around 150 TCR beta chains were listed as associated with cytomegalovirus. Correlated functional status among segregating V segments might be attributable to linkage disequilibrium, but an unknown experimental factor could not be ruled out. In vitro tests confirmed that a few of the cytomegalovirus-associated TCR beta chains recognize cytomegalovirus antigens. Because counts were too low, some 17 rarely observed V segments, including chromosome 9 orphons, were excluded from the earlier analysis of several hundred of the donors. When HLA alleles, especially DR and DQ, strongly co-occurred, TCR associations were difficult to assign to individual alleles. Compared with the approximately 710-donor mean, donors in an Asian-associated ancestry cluster had fewer N-insertions in productive TCRs, according to a later genetic analysis. A later analysis reported that several top co-occurrence clusters appeared linked to parvovirus B19, influenza, CMV and Epstein-Barr virus. Sequencing depth was assumed to be roughly uniform across donors in the presence/absence analyses, though that assumption may not hold.

A word on this clone: Its antigen is currently not known. No much larger clone is present one base from it, and per-base qualities are unavailable.

The cohort comprised more than 550 healthy bone marrow donors. All cohort members were sampled while nominally healthy, although unrecorded immune exposures were likely present. The donor tested CMV seronegative, placing the donor among the 352 seronegative members of the cohort. Each donor provided a peripheral blood sample, and peripheral blood mononuclear cells were used for TCR beta sequencing. The Qiagen DNeasy Blood Extraction Kit was used to extract genomic DNA from the blood cell samples. V ends up 8 bases short and J 8 bases short, with an unmatched junction base count of 12. In the germline V gene (reference sequence), CDR1 corresponds to LNHDA and CDR2 to SQIVND. There are 15 amino acids in the CDR3, from cysteine to phenylalanine inclusive. Only CDR3 DNA is held: 45 bases, read in frame from base 1. Library preparation employed the immunoSEQ multiplex PCR assay. A mixture of 60 forward primers for TCR Vbeta segments and 13 reverse primers for TCR Jbeta segments was used in the multiplex PCR. The CDR3 region of rearranged TCR beta genes was amplified from genomic DNA with a multiplex PCR assay. Amplified TCR beta libraries were sequenced as 87-base-pair reads on the Illumina HiSeq System. From the authors' description of their analysis: Across the roughly 670 repertoires, a later analysis counted 75 million to 90 million unique TCR beta chains, around 10 million of which were shared by at least two donors. Raw reads were error-corrected and collapsed into unique sequences with a nearest-neighbor algorithm that merged closely related sequences to remove PCR and sequencing errors. CDR3 sequences were aligned to IMGT reference sequences to assign V, D and J gene segments. For a sequence to be retained, a match of at least six nucleotides was required to both a V gene segment and a J gene segment. Rearrangements were called productive when the CDR3 lacked stop codons and stayed in frame with V and J; all others were non-productive. CDR3 was defined by IMGT convention, running from the second conserved V-encoded cysteine to the conserved J-encoded phenylalanine. The earlier analysis of roughly 590 of the donors excluded sequences that lacked an unambiguous match to a single V gene segment. An earlier analysis of just under 600 of the donors called V segments functional above 56.7% productive rearrangements and segregating when the between-donor standard deviation exceeded 5%. A statistical classification framework was built for diagnosing cytomegalovirus status from the catalog of TCR beta chain sequences. V and J gene assignment, in a later analysis, came from comparing TCR nucleotide sequences with IMGT/GENE-DB human TR gene sequences. In a later analysis, CDR3 sequences and most-parsimonious VDJ recombination scenarios were assigned using the TCRdist pipeline. In a later analysis, each TCR beta chain was defined by its CDR3 amino acid sequence together with its V-gene family, and reads without a unique V-gene family were excluded. In a later analysis, 450 to 600 highly shared, low-generation-probability nucleotide sequences were removed to address suspected cross-contamination and a sequencing artifact. A later analysis calculated a clonal expansion index for each public chain from normalized within-repertoire ranks of inferred template counts. In a later analysis, generation probabilities were computed using a VDJ recombination model fitted to out-of-frame rearrangements, and the results were checked against IGoR. In a later analysis, hypergeometric tests were used to score TCR-TCR, TCR-HLA and TCR-CMV co-occurrence, with a repertoire-size bias correction applied to TCR pairs. A later analysis estimated false discovery rates by permuting HLA or CMV assignments 20 times. In a later analysis, co-occurring TCRs were grouped using DBSCAN, and TCRdist sequence similarity was added for clustering within HLA-allele-positive subsets. Co-occurrence clustering excluded repertoires with fewer than 30,000 or more than 120,000 public chains, plus five with anomalous nucleotide sharing. As stored in TCRdb, this immuneACCESS dataset retains in-frame rearrangements with V and J assigned. A fraction of the clones does not appear; measured against another copy, unresolved V genes explain less than half of the discrepancy, and the remainder lacks a known reason. For V, J and clone size, that table is used; D and trimming come from the DNA. Here the sample has 50,000 to 60,000 clones; approximately 80% occur a single time. The ten largest clones add up to about 1.5% of the sample.

The chain uses TRBV19 and TRBJ1-2; 12 bases in the middle match TRBD1. The clonotype was recovered from a female donor in good health and CMV-seronegative. The sequencing sample was made of PBMCs. In nucleotides, the sequence is TGTGCCAGTTGGGAGACGGGACAGGGGGCCTACGGCTACACCTTC. This encodes CASWETGQGAYGYTF.